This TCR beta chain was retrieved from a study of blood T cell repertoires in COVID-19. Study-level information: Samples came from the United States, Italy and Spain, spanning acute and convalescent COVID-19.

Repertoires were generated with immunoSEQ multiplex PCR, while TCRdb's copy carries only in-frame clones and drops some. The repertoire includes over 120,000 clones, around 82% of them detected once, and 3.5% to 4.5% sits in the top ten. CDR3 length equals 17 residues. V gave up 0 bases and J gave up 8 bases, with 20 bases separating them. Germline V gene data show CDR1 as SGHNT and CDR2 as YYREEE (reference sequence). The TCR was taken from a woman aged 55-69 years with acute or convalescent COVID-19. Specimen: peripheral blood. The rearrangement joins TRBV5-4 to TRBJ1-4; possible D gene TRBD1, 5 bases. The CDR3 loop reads CASSLGGADWAGEKLFF. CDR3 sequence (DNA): TGTGCCAGCAGCTTGGGAGGGGCCGATTGGGCGGGGGAAAAACTGTTTTTT. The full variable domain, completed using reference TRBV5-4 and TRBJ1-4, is ETGVTQSPTHLIKTRGQQVTLRCSSQSGHNTVSWYQQALGQGPQFIFQYYREEENGRGNFPPRFSGLQFPNYSSELNVNALELDDSALYLCASSLGGADWAGEKLFFGSGTQLSVL.